These 30 T cell receptor beta chains came from one sample sequenced in a study of vaccination and CD4 T cells after COVID-19. One entry per CDR3 protein, called by TCRdb with MiXCR from the PCR reads. Here the sample spans 15,000 to 25,000 distinct CDR3 sequences, roughly 60% being singletons. Specimen: CD4+ T cells from blood, collected after SARS-CoV-2 vaccination. The receptors shown here come from a human donor who had recovered from COVID-19.

The chain couples TRBV28 to TRBJ1-3; perhaps TRBD1 as D (5 bases). The CDR3 spans 15 residues. The V gene's germline CDR1 is MDHEN and CDR2 SYDVKM. The V end lost 3 bases, the J end lost 0 bases, and 9 bases lay between the germline ends. CDR3 loop: CASSFGGGSGNTIYF. The DNA for the CDR3 is TGTGCCAGCAGTTTCGGGGGGGGCTCTGGAAACACCATATATTTT.

V gene TRBV2 combines with J gene TRBJ1-2; D gene unclear. Germline V lookup: CDR1 SNHLY, CDR2 FYNNEI. V was pared by 4 bases and J by 4 bases, with 13 bases between. The CDR3 has 14 residues. In DNA, the CDR3 is TGTGCCAGCAGTGGGGCCGCCTTGGGCTATGGCTACACCTTC. Translating it yields CASSGAALGYGYTF.

This clonotype was found a few times. The rearrangement uses TRBV27 and TRBJ2-5; D is perhaps TRBD1 (6 bases). From germline, CDR1 is MNHEY and CDR2 SMNVEV (reference sequence). CDR3 length: 13 amino acids. Trimming cost V 2 bases and J 3 bases, with 7 bases left between them. The CDR3 loop is CASSLHREETQYF. In DNA form, the CDR3 reads TGTGCCAGCAGTTTACACAGGGAAGAGACCCAGTACTTC.

The J gene is TRBJ2-2, the V gene TRBV7-9, with 9 bases aligning to TRBD2. There are 17 residues in the CDR3. After removal of 1 base from V and 2 bases from J, the junction contained 5 bases not matched to a gene. The germline gives CDR1 SEHNR, CDR2 FQNEAQ (reference sequence). The CDR3 protein is CASSLGTTSGNTGELFF. CDR3 bases: TGTGCCAGCAGCTTAGGGACGACTAGCGGTAACACCGGGGAGCTGTTTTTT.

This chain connects TRBV24-1 to TRBJ1-1; the D gene is possibly TRBD1 (5 bases). Per the germline V gene, CDR1 is KGHDR and CDR2 is SFDVKD. The CDR3 is made up of 12 amino acids. V lost 9 bases and J lost 0, with 7 bases in between. The CDR3 loop is CATQGLNTEAFF. DNA of the CDR3: TGTGCCACCCAGGGACTGAACACTGAAGCTTTCTTT.

This sequence joins TRBV2 and TRBJ2-5; 8 nucleotides line up with TRBD2. Trimming removed 4 bases from V and 5 bases from J; junction bases left unmatched: 12. Germline CDR1 is SNHLY and CDR2 is FYNNEI. This CDR3 region has 16 residues. The CDR3 sequence: CASSALGAGVGETQYF. As DNA, the CDR3 is TGTGCCAGCAGTGCTTTAGGAGCGGGAGTAGGGGAGACCCAGTACTTC.

V gene TRBV12-3 or TRBV12-4 combines with J gene TRBJ2-3; no definite D call. The CDR3 runs to 16 residues. The ends were cut back, 6 bases at V and 3 bases at J, with 19 bases in the middle. The CDR3 DNA sequence: TGTGCCAGCAGCCATGGTACGGTCCAAGGGACAGATACGCAGTATTTT. Its protein product is CASSHGTVQGTDTQYF.

The V gene is TRBV7-9, the J gene TRBJ2-2, with D tentatively TRBD1 (5 bases). Germline V gene lookup returns CDR1 SEHNR and CDR2 FQNEAQ (reference sequence). The CDR3 covers 15 residues. The V gene lost 0 bases and the J gene lost 4 bases, with 9 bases spanning the gap. The CDR3 here is CASSLARAATGELFF. The CDR3 DNA follows: TGTGCCAGCAGCTTAGCCAGGGCAGCCACCGGGGAGCTGTTTTTT.

The chain uses TRBV6-1 and TRBJ2-2, with 7 bases lining up with TRBD1. In germline, CDR1 is MNHNS, CDR2 SASEGT. The V and J ends lost 7 bases and 6 bases, in that order; junction bases with no gene match: 5. The CDR3 is 13 residues long. CDR3 nucleotide sequence: TGTGCCAGCAACTTACAGGGGCCCGGGGAGCTGTTTTTT. Translated: CASNLQGPGELFF.

CDR3 sequence reads: CASKVGFGNEQFF. In DNA form, the CDR3 reads TGTGCCAGCAAGGTAGGGTTCGGCAATGAGCAGTTCTTC. The chain carries TRBV2 and TRBJ2-1; D remains ambiguous. V gave up 7 bases and J gave up 6 bases, with 13 bases separating them. The CDR3 runs to 13 residues. Germline CDR1 is SNHLY and CDR2 is FYNNEI.

The chain is built from TRBV7-9 and TRBJ2-2; 8 nucleotides match TRBD1. The ends lost 5 bases at V and 1 base at J; junction bases unmatched: 6. The CDR3 runs to 16 residues. Germline V gives CDR1 SEHNR, CDR2 FQNEAQ (reference sequence). The CDR3 loop reads CASSNPGQGNTGELFF. In nucleotides, the CDR3 is TGTGCCAGCAGCAACCCCGGACAGGGGAACACCGGGGAGCTGTTTTTT.

The chain combines TRBV5-4 with TRBJ2-1; D might be TRBD2 (6 bases). Trimming took 4 bases from V and 4 from J, leaving 18 bases between them. The CDR3 runs to 16 residues. Germline CDR1 and CDR2: SGHNT and YYREEE (reference sequence). The DNA of the CDR3 is TGTGCCAGCAGCAAATTACGGGAGCGCCTATACAATGAGCAGTTCTTC. Translating it yields CASSKLRERLYNEQFF.

This clonotype was counted a few times. The chain carries TRBV10-3 and TRBJ2-7; the D is unclear. The germline V gene encodes CDR1 ENHRY and CDR2 SYGVKD. Trimming stripped 0 bases from V and 6 bases from J, with 9 bases between. The CDR3 covers 13 residues. The CDR3 DNA sequence: TGTGCCATCAGTGAGTCGGTCAGCACCGAGCAGTACTTC. Its protein is CAISESVSTEQYF.

This chain connects TRBV7-9 to TRBJ2-5; 9 bases are a match to TRBD1. Germline-derived CDR1 and CDR2 are SEHNR and FQNEAQ (reference sequence). After removal of 2 bases from V and 5 bases from J, the junction contained 6 bases not matched to a gene. CDR3 length: 15 amino acids. CDR3 in amino acids: CASSLTTGGEETQYF. Here the CDR3 DNA reads TGTGCCAGCAGCTTAACCACAGGGGGCGAGGAGACCCAGTACTTC.

V gene TRBV5-1 combines with J gene TRBJ2-5, with 7 nucleotides matching TRBD2. CDR1 SGHRS and CDR2 YFSETQ come from the germline V gene. The CDR3 consists of 15 residues. The junction had 8 bases not matched to a gene; V was cut back by 1 base and J by 5 bases. DNA for the CDR3: TGCGCCAGCAGCTTGCGGTGGGAGGGCCTTGAGACCCAGTACTTC. Its translation: CASSLRWEGLETQYF.

This clonotype turned up a few times. J is TRBJ1-2 and V is TRBV7-2, with a tentative D call TRBD1 (5 bases). V was cut by 5 bases and J by 0 bases, with 16 bases left in between. Germline V CDR1 and CDR2: SGHTA, FQGNSA. CDR3 size: 16 residues. The chain's CDR3 is CASSHRSPFSNYGYTF. The CDR3 nucleotides are TGTGCCAGCAGCCACAGGAGCCCATTTTCTAACTATGGCTACACCTTC.

This clonotype was counted only a few times. This rearrangement joins TRBV15 to TRBJ1-5; D remains unclear. The germline V and J ends were trimmed by 5 bases and 0 bases, with 17 bases remaining between them. The CDR3 consists of 17 residues. CDR1 LNHNV and CDR2 YYDKDF come from the germline V gene (reference sequence). The CDR3 DNA reads as TGTGCCACCAGCCGAAAAAATGGGAGAATTAGCAATCAGCCCCAGCATTTT. This encodes CATSRKNGRISNQPQHF.

The chain recombines TRBV5-4 with TRBJ1-1, with 10 positions matching TRBD1. The CDR3 runs 16 residues. The germline CDR1 and CDR2 sequences are SGHNT and YYREEE (reference sequence). Losses at the gene ends were 1 base for V and 1 base for J; bases not matched to a gene: 4. Here the CDR3 reads CASSLLRTGGNTEAFF. The CDR3 DNA sequence: TGTGCCAGCAGCTTGCTTCGGACAGGGGGGAACACTGAAGCTTTCTTT.

This clonotype was observed a few times. Here the CDR3 reads CASSHAEGGANVLTF. CDR3 sequence (DNA): TGTGCCAGCAGCCATGCAGAGGGTGGGGCCAACGTCCTGACTTTC. The chain combines TRBV7-8 with TRBJ2-6, with D perhaps TRBD2 (5 bases). Trimming stripped 5 bases from V and 3 bases from J, with 11 bases between. Germline V CDR1 and CDR2: SGHVS, FQNEAQ. The CDR3 is made up of 15 amino acids. Complete variable domain (other parts from reference TRBV7-8 and TRBJ2-6): GAGVSQSPRYKVAKRGQDVALRCDPISGHVSLFWYQQALGQGPEFLTYFQNEAQLDKSGLPSDRFFAERPEGSVSTLKIQRTQQEDSAVYLCASSHAEGGANVLTFGAGSRLTVL.

This clonotype turned up a few times. The CDR3 sequence is CATSDFGTRKETQYF. The CDR3 DNA reads as TGTGCCACCAGTGATTTTGGGACTAGGAAAGAGACCCAGTACTTC. The gene calls are TRBV24-1 and TRBJ2-5, with 8 bases matching TRBD2. Looked up from germline, CDR1 is KGHDR and CDR2 is SFDVKD. CDR3 size: 15 residues. With 1 base clipped from V and 3 bases from J, the junction kept 3 bases outside the gene matches.

This chain joins TRBV27 and TRBJ2-3; 8 bases are a match to TRBD2. The CDR3 contains 14 residues. With V trimmed by 7 bases and J by 5 bases, 8 bases remained unmatched. CDR1 and CDR2 (germline): MNHEY, SMNVEV (reference sequence). In nucleotides, the CDR3 is TGTGCCAGCAAACCTAGCGGGTGGCGAGATACGCAGTATTTT. This gives the protein CASKPSGWRDTQYF.

V usage is TRBV18 and J usage is TRBJ1-5, with D perhaps TRBD1 (6 bases). Trimming left V 3 bases short and J 5 bases short, with 17 bases between. The CDR3 is 16 amino acids. CDR1 KGHSH and CDR2 LQKENI come from the germline V gene. The CDR3 protein is CASSPIPVQGHQPQHF. In nucleotides, the CDR3 is TGTGCCAGCTCACCGATACCAGTACAGGGCCATCAGCCCCAGCATTTT. The full variable domain, rest sourced from reference TRBV18 and TRBJ1-5, is NAGVMQNPRHLVRRRGQEARLRCSPMKGHSHVYWYRQLPEEGLKFMVYLQKENIIDESGMPKERFSAEFPKEGPSILRIQQVVRGDSAAYFCASSPIPVQGHQPQHFGDGTRLSIL.

The rearrangement uses TRBV28 and TRBJ1-5, with D maybe TRBD1 (5 bases). V was shortened by 4 bases and J by 7 bases, with 23 bases between the two germline ends. This CDR3 has 17 residues. Germline CDR1 and CDR2: MDHEN and SYDVKM. For the CDR3, the DNA is TGTGCCAGCAGTTCCCTGACAGTGGAAGTTGATTCCCAGCCCCAGCATTTT. Its protein is CASSSLTVEVDSQPQHF.

This chain joins TRBV6-1 and TRBJ1-6; the D is unclear. This CDR3 region has 15 residues. The V end was cut by 6 bases, the J end by 1 base, with 10 bases between. CDR1 is MNHNS and CDR2 is SASEGT in the germline V gene. The CDR3 sequence: CASSLEVSYNSPLHF. The CDR3 DNA reads TGTGCCAGCAGCCTAGAGGTGTCCTATAATTCACCCCTCCACTTT.

This clonotype has a single count. J is TRBJ1-6 and V is TRBV27, with unresolved D. V shed 5 bases and J shed 5 bases, with 7 bases lying between them. CDR3 length: 13 residues. Germline assignment: CDR1 MNHEY and CDR2 SMNVEV (reference sequence). CDR3 in DNA: TGTGCCAGCAGTCCAACCCATAATTCACCCCTCCACTTT. This translates into CASSPTHNSPLHF.

V usage is TRBV7-9 and J usage is TRBJ2-3; 15 bases map to TRBD2. Germline values: CDR1 SEHNR, CDR2 FQNEAQ (reference sequence). The CDR3 contains 16 residues. Germline trimming cut 5 bases from V and 8 bases from J; bases unmatched to any gene: 8. DNA for the CDR3: TGTGCCAGCAGCCCCCCGGGACTAGCGGGAGGAGGTACGCAGTATTTT. Protein: CASSPPGLAGGGTQYF. Full variable domain (missing parts from reference TRBV7-9 and TRBJ2-3): DTGVSQNPRHKITKRGQNVTFRCDPISEHNRLYWYRQTLGQGPEFLTYFQNEAQLEKSRLLSDRFSAERPKGSFSTLEIQRTEQGDSAMYLCASSPPGLAGGGTQYFGPGTRLTVL.

The V call is TRBV19, the J call TRBJ2-7; D is possibly TRBD2 (6 bases). Germline CDR1 reads LNHDA; CDR2 reads SQIVND (reference sequence). V was clipped by 5 bases and J by 0 bases, with 14 bases between them. This CDR3 has 15 amino acids. The CDR3 spells CASSLRRGTSYEQYF. CDR3 DNA: TGTGCCAGTAGTCTCCGTCGGGGGACCTCCTACGAGCAGTACTTC.

This clonotype has only a few counts. This chain links TRBV6-5 with TRBJ1-5; D might be TRBD1 (6 bases). There are 16 residues in the CDR3. V was pared by 1 base and J by 6 bases, with 16 bases between. The V gene's germline CDR1 is MNHEY and CDR2 SVGAGI. The CDR3 is CASSYLDLQGSQPQHF. The CDR3 DNA reads as TGTGCCAGCAGTTACTTGGACCTACAGGGTAGTCAGCCCCAGCATTTT.

This sequence joins TRBV12-3 or TRBV12-4 and TRBJ2-5; 9 bases are shared with TRBD1. The J segment lost 4 bases and the V segment lost 5 bases, leaving 5 bases of the junction unmatched. This CDR3 spans 14 amino acids. The CDR3 region has the DNA TGTGCCAGCAGTCCCGGGACAGGGCTAGAGACCCAGTACTTC. This gives the protein CASSPGTGLETQYF.

The J gene is TRBJ2-2, the V gene TRBV7-2, with TRBD1 matching over 10 bases. CDR3 length: 16 amino acids. Germline CDR1 SGHTA, CDR2 FQGNSA. V shed 6 bases and J 6 bases; nucleotides not matched to a gene: 10. The CDR3 region has the DNA TGTGCCAGCAGGGGAGCACCAGGACAGGGGGCCGGGGAGCTGTTTTTT. Translated, it gives CASRGAPGQGAGELFF.